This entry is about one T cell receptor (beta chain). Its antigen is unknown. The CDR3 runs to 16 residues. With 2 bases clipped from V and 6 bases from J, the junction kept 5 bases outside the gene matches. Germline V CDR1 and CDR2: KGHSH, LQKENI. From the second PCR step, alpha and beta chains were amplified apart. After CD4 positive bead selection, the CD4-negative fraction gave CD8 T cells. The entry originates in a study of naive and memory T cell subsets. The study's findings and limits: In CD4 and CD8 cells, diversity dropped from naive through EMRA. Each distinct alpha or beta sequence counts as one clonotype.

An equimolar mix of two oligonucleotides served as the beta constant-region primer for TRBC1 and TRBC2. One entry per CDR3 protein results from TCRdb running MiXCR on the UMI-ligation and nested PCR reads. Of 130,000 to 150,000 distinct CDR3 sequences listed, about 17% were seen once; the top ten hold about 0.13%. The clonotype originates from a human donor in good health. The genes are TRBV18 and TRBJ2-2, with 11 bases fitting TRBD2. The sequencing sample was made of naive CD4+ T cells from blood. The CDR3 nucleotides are TGTGCCAGCTCACCAACTAGCGGGAGTACGTCCGGGGAGCTGTTTTTT. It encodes CASSPTSGSTSGELFF.